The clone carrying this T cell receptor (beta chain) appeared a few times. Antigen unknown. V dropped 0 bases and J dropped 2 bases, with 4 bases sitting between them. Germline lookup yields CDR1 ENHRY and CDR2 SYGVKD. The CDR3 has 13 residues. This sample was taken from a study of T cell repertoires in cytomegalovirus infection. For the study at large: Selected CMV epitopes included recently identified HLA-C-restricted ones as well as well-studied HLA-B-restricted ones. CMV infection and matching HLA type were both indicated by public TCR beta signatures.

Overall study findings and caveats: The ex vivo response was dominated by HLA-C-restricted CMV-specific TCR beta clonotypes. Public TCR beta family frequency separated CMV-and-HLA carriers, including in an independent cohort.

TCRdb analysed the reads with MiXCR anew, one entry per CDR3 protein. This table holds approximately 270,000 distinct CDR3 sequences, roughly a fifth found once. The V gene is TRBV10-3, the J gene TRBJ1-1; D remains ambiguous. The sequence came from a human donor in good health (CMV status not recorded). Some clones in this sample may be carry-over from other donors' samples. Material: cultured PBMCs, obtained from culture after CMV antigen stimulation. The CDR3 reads CAISESLNTEAFF. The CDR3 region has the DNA TGTGCCATCAGTGAGTCCTTAAACACTGAAGCTTTCTTT.